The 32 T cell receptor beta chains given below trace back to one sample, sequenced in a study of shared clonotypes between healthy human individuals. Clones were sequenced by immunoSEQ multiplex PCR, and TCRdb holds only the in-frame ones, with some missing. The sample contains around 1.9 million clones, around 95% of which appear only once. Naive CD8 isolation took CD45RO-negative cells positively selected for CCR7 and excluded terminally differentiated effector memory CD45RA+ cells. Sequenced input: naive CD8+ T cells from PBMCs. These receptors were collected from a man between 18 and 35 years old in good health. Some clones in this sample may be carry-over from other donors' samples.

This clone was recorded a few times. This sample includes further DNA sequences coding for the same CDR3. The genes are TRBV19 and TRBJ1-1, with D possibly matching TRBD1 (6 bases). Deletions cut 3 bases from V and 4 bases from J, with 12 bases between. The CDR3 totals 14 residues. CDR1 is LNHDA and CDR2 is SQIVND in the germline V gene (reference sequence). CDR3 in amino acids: CASSIRGAGTEAFF. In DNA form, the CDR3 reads TGTGCCAGTAGTATCCGGGGGGCAGGCACTGAAGCTTTCTTT.

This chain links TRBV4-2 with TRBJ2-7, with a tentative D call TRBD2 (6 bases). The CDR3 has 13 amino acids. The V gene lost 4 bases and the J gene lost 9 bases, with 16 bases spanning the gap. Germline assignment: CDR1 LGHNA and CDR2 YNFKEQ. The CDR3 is CASSPMEGHGQYF. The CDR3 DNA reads TGTGCCAGCAGCCCGATGGAGGGGCATGGGCAGTACTTC.

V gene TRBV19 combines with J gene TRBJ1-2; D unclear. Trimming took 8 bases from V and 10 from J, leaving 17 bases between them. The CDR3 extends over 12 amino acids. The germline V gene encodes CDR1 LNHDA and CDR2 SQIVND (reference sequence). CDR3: CASALRVGSYTF. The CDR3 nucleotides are TGTGCCAGTGCGCTTAGGGTGGGATCCTACACCTTC.

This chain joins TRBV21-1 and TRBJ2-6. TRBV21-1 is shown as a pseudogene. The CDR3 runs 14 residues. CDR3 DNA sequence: TGTGCCAGCAGCACAAGATCTGGGGCCAACGTCCTGACTTTC. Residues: CASSTRSGANVLTF.

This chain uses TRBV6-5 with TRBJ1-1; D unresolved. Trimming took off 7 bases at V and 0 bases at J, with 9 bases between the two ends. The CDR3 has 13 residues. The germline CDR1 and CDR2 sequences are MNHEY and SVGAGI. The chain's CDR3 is CASTASMNTEAFF. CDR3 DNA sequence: TGTGCCAGCACAGCCTCCATGAACACTGAAGCTTTCTTT.

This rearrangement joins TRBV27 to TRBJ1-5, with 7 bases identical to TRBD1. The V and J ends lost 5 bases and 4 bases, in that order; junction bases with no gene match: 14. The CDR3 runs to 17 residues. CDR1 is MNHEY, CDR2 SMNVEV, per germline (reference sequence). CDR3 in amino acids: CASSPNPPTGINQPQHF. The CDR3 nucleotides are TGTGCCAGCAGTCCTAACCCCCCGACAGGGATTAATCAGCCCCAGCATTTT.

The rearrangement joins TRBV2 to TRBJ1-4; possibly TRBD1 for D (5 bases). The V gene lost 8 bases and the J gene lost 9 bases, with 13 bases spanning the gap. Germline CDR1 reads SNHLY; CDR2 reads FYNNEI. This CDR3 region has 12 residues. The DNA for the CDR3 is TGTGCCAGCGGGGACGGTGGAAAAAAACTGTTTTTT. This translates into CASGDGGKKLFF.

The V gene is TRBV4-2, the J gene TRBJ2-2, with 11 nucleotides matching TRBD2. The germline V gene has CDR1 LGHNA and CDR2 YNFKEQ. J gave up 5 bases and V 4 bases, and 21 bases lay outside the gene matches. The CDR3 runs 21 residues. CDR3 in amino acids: CASSPTKGELAGEAETGELFF. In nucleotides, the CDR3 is TGTGCCAGCAGCCCCACTAAAGGAGAACTAGCGGGAGAGGCGGAAACCGGGGAGCTGTTTTTT.

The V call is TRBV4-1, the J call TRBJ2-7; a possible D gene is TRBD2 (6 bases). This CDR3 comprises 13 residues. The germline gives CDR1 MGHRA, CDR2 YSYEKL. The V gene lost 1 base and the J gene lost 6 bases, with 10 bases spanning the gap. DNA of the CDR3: TGCGCCAGCAGCCAAGCGGCGGGACCCGAGCAGTACTTC. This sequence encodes CASSQAAGPEQYF.

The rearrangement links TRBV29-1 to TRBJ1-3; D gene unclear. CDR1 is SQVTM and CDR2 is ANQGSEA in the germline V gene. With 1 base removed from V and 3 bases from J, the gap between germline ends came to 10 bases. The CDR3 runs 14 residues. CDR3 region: CSVEAGEIGNTIYF. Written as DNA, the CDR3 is TGCAGCGTTGAAGCGGGTGAGATTGGAAACACCATATATTTT.

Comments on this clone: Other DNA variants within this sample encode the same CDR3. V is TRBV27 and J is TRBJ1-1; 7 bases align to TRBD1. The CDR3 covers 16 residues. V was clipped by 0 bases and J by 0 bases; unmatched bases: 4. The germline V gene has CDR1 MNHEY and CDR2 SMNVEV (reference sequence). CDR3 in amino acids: CASSLSLGGVNTEAFF. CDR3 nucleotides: TGTGCCAGCAGTTTATCCTTAGGGGGCGTGAACACTGAAGCTTTCTTT.

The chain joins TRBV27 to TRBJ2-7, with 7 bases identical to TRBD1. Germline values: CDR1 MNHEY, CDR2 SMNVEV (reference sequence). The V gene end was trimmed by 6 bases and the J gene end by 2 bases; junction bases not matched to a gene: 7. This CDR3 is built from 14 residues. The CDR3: CASRNRGRTYEQYF. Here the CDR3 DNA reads TGTGCCAGCAGGAACAGGGGAAGGACCTACGAGCAGTACTTC.

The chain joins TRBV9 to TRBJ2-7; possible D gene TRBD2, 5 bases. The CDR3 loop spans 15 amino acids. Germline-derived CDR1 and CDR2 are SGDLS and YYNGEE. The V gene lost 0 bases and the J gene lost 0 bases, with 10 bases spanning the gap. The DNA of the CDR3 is TGTGCCAGCAGCGTAGCTTTTGGGAGCTCCTACGAGCAGTACTTC. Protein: CASSVAFGSSYEQYF.

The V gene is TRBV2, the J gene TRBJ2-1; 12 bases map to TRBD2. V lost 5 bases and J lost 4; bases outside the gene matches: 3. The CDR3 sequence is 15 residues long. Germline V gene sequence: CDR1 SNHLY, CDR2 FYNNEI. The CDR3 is CASSWTSGAYNEQFF. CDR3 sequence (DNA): TGTGCCAGCAGTTGGACTAGCGGGGCGTACAATGAGCAGTTCTTC.

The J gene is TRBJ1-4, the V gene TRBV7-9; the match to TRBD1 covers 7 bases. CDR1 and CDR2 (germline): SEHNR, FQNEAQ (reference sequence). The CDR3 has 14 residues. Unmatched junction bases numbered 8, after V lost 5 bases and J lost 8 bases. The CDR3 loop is CASSGDSSWEKLFF. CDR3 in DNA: TGTGCCAGCAGCGGGGACAGCTCCTGGGAAAAACTGTTTTTT.

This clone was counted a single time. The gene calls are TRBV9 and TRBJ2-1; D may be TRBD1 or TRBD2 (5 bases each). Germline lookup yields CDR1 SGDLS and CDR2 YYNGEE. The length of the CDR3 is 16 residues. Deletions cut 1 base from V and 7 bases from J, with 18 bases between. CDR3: CASSVRRDLVGNEQFF. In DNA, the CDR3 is TGTGCCAGCAGCGTACGAAGGGACCTAGTGGGGAATGAGCAGTTCTTC.

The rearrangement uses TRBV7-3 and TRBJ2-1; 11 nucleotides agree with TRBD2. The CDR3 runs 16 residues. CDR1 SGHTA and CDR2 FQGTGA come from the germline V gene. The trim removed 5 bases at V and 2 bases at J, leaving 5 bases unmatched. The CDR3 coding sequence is TGTGCCAGCAGCGCCGAACTAGCGGGAGCCTACAATGAGCAGTTCTTC. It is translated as CASSAELAGAYNEQFF.

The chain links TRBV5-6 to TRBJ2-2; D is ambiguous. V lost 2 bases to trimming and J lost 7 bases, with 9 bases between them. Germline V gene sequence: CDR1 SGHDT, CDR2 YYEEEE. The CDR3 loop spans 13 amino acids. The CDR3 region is CASSLLEVGELFF. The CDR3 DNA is TGTGCCAGCAGCTTATTAGAGGTCGGGGAGCTGTTTTTT.

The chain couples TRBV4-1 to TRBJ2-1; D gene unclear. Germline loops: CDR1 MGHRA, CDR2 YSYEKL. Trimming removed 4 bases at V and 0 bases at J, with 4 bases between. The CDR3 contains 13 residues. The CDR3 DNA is TGCGCCAGCAGCCCAGACTCCTACAATGAGCAGTTCTTC. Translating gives CASSPDSYNEQFF.

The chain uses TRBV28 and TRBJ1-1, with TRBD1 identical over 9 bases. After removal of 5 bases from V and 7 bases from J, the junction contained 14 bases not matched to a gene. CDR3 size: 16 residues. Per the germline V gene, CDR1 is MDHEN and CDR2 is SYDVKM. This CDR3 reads CASSPHRGTGNLEAFF. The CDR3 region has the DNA TGTGCCAGCAGTCCACACCGTGGGACAGGGAACCTTGAAGCTTTCTTT.

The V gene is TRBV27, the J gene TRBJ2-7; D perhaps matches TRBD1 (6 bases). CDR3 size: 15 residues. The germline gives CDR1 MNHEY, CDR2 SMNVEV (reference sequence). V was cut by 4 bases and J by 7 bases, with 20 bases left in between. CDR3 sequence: CASSYLPLDRREQYF. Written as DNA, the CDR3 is TGTGCCAGCAGTTACCTACCCCTGGACAGAAGGGAGCAGTACTTC.

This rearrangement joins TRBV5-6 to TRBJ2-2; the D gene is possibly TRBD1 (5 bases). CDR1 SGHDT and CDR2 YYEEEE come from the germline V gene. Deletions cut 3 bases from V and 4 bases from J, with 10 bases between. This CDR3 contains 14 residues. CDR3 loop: CASSWTQVTGELFF. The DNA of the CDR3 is TGTGCCAGCAGCTGGACACAGGTCACCGGGGAGCTGTTTTTT.

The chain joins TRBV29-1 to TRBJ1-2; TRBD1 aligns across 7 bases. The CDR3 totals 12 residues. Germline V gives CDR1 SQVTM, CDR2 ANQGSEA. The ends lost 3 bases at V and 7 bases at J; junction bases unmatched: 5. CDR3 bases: TGCAGCGTTGATCGGGCAGGGGGTGGCTACACCTTC. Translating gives CSVDRAGGGYTF.

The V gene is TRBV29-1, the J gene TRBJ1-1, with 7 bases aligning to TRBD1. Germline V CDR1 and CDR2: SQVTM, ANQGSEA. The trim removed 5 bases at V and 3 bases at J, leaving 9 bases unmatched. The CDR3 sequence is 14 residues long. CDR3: CSVRDSLLYTEAFF. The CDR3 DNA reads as TGCAGCGTTCGGGACAGCCTGTTGTACACTGAAGCTTTCTTT.

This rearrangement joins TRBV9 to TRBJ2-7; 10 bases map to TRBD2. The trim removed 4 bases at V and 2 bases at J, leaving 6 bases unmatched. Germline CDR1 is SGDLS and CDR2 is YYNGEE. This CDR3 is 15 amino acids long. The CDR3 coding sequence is TGTGCCAGCAGCCCTGGACTAGCGGATACCTACGAGCAGTACTTC. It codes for CASSPGLADTYEQYF.

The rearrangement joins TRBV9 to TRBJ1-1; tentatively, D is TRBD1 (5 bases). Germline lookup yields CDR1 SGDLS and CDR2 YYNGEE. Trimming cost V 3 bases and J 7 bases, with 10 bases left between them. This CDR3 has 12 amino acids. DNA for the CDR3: TGTGCCAGCAGCGGACGGACACTTGAAGCTTTCTTT. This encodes CASSGRTLEAFF.

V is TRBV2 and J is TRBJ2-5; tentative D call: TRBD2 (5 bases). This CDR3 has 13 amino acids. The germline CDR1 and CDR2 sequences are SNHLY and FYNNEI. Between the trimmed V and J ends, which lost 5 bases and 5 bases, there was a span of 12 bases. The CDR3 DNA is TGTGCCAGCAGTCGGAGGACTGAGGAGACCCAGTACTTC. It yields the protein CASSRRTEETQYF.

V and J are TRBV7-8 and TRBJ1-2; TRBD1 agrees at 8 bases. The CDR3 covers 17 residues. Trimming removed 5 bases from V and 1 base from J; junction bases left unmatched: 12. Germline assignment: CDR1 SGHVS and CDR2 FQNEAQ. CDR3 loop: CASSPYPRTGFNYGYTF. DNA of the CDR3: TGTGCCAGCAGCCCATACCCAAGGACAGGGTTTAACTATGGCTACACCTTC.

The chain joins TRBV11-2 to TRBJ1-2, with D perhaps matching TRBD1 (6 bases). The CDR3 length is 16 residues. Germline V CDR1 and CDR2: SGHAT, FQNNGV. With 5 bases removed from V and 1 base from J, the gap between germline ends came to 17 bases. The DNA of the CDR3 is TGTGCCAGCAGCCCATCGTGGGGGGGCCATAACTATGGCTACACCTTC. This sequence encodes CASSPSWGGHNYGYTF.

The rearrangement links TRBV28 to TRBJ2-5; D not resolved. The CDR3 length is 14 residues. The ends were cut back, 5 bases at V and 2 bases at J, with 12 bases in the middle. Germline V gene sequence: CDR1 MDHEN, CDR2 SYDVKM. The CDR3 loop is CASSPLENQETQYF. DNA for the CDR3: TGTGCCAGCAGTCCCCTCGAGAATCAAGAGACCCAGTACTTC.

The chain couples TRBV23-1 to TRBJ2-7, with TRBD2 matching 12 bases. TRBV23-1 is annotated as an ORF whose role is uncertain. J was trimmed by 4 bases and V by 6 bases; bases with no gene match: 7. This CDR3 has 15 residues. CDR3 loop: CASRPTSGGFYEQYF. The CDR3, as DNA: TGCGCCAGCAGACCGACTAGCGGGGGCTTTTACGAGCAGTACTTC.

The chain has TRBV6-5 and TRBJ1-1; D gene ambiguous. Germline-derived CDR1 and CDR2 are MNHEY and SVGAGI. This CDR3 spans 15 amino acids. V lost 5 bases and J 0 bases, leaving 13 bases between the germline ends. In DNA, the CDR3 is TGTGCCAGCAGTCTGTATCTGGGGATGAACACTGAAGCTTTCTTT. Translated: CASSLYLGMNTEAFF.